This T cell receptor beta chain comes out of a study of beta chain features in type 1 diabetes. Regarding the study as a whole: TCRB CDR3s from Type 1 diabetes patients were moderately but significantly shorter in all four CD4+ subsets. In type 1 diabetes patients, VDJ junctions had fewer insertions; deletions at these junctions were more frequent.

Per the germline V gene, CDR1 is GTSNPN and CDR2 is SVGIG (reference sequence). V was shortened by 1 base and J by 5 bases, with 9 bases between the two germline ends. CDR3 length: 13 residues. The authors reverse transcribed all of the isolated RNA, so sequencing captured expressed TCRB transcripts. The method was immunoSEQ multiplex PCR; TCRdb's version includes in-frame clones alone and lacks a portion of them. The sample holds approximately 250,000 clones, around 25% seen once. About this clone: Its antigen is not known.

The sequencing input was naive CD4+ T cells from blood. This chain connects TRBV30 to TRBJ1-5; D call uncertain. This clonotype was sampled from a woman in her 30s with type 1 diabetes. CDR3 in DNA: TGTGCCTGGAGTGACGGGGAATATCAGCCCCAGCATTTT. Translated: CAWSDGEYQPQHF.